This T cell receptor (beta chain) emerged from a study of shared clonotypes between healthy human individuals. TCRdb keeps only in-frame clones here, not all; method: immunoSEQ multiplex PCR. This table has some 2,000,000 clones, 90% to 96% appearing once. The V gene's germline CDR1 is SEHNR and CDR2 FQNEAQ (reference sequence). The CDR3 is 15 amino acids. The V end lost 5 bases, the J end lost 5 bases, and 15 bases lay between the germline ends. The sample was naive CD4+ T cells sorted from blood. Subset defined: CD45RA+ positively selected. The TCR originated in a man aged 18-30 years in good health. The gene calls are TRBV7-9 and TRBJ1-4; possibly TRBD1 for D (6 bases). The CDR3 loop is CASSRDTKRNEKLFF. The CDR3 DNA reads TGTGCCAGCAGCAGGGACACCAAGAGGAATGAAAAACTGTTTTTT.